This TCR beta chain was identified in a study of monozygotic twins with inflammatory bowel disease. Per germline, CDR1 DFQATT and CDR2 SNEGSKA (reference sequence). This CDR3 has 14 amino acids. Worth noting for this clonotype: Antigen specificity is unknown.

Study-wide results and limits: Whether twins were concordant or discordant made no difference to repertoire similarity, possibly from limited power. A reduction in TCRbeta diversity (inverse Simpson) was seen in IBD patients relative to healthy co-twins.

For each CDR3 protein, TCRdb gives one entry from its re-call of the 5' RACE reads, without DNA. Recorded for this sample: just over 300,000 distinct CDR3 sequences. What was sequenced was blood. The clonotype comes from a human donor with ulcerative colitis or Crohn's disease, or a healthy co-twin of an affected twin (not recorded which). The chain uses TRBV20-1 and TRBJ1-2; there is no DNA to check the TCRdb D call of TRBD1. This CDR3 reads CSARQGLTYYGYTF.